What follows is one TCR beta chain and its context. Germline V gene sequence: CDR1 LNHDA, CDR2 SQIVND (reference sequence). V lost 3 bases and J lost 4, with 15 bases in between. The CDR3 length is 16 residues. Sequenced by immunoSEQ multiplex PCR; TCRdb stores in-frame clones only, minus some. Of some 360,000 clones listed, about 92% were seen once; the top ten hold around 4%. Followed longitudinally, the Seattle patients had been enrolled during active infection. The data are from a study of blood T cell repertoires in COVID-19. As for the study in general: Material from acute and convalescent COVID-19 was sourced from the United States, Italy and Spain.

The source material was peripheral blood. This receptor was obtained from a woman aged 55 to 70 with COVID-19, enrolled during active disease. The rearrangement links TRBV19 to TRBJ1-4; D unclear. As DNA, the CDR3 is TGTGCCAGTAGTATGTATTCGCCGTTAGTTAATGAAAAACTGTTTTTT. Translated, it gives CASSMYSPLVNEKLFF.